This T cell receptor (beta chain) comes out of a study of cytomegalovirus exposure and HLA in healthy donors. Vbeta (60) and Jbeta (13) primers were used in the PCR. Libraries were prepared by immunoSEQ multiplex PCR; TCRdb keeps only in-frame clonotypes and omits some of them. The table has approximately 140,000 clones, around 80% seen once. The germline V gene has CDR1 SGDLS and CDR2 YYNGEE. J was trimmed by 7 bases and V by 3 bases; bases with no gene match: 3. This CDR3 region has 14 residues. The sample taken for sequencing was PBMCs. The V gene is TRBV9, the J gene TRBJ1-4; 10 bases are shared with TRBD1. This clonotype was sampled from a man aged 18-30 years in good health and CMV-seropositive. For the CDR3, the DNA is TGTGCCAGCAGCGCCCGGGACAGGGGTGAAAAACTGTTTTTT. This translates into CASSARDRGEKLFF.